The rows below give T cell receptor beta chains drawn from one sample of a study of T cell responses to AZD1222 COVID-19 vaccine. Profiling relied on immunoSEQ multiplex PCR, and the TCRdb table lists in-frame clones only, not all of them. The data hold around 94,000 clones, with roughly 88% observed a single time. The starting material was peripheral blood, obtained on day 0 of AZD1222 vaccination. All receptors come from an adult in good health. CDR3s include the opening cysteine and the closing phenylalanine or tryptophan. A D gene is named only where the DNA matches it firmly. The size field is filled for only some rows; it gives once, few, many or a size class.

>TRBD1|TRBJ2-7|-|TRBV9
TGTGCCAGCAGCGTGGGCCCGGGACAGCTTTACGAGCAGTACTTC
CASSVGPGQLYEQYF
>-|TRBJ1-2|few|TRBV6-5
TGTGCCAGCAGTTACGAGCCGTCCAGGGGCTATGGCTACACCTTC
CASSYEPSRGYGYTF
>TRBD1|TRBJ2-7|-|TRBV6-5
TGTGCCAGCAGAGGGGCGGGGACAGGGGATTACGAGCAGTACTTC
CASRGAGTGDYEQYF
>TRBD1|TRBJ1-1|once|TRBV18
TGTGCCAGCTCACCACCAGGGACAGGGGGCTTCGAGACTGAAGCTTTCTTT
CASSPPGTGGFETEAFF
>-|TRBJ2-3|-|TRBV6-5
TGTGCCAGCAGGCGACAGGGCACAGATACGCAGTATTTT
CASRRQGTDTQYF
>-|TRBJ2-3|-|TRBV6-6
TGTGCCAGCAGTTACGTGAGAGGGGGAACAGATACGCAGTATTTT
CASSYVRGGTDTQYF
>TRBD2|TRBJ2-7|-|TRBV7-6
TGTGCCAGCAGCCTAGCCAGCGGGGCTTCCTACGAGCAGTACTTC
CASSLASGASYEQYF
>-|TRBJ1-2|-|TRBV7-2
TGTGCCAGCAGCTCCGCGGGGGGCGCGGACTATGGCTACACCTTC
CASSSAGGADYGYTF
>TRBD1|TRBJ2-2|-|TRBV6-5
TGTGCCAGCAAACACAGGGGCCCGAACACCGGGGAGCTGTTTTTT
CASKHRGPNTGELFF
>-|TRBJ2-7|-|TRBV7-2
TGTGCCAGCAGCTTAGCCTCGGGTGCTTTCTACGAGCAGTACTTC
CASSLASGAFYEQYF
>TRBD1|TRBJ1-6|-|TRBV7-9
TGTGCCAGCGGGACAGATAATTCACCCCTCCACTTT
CASGTDNSPLHF
>-|TRBJ1-1|-|TRBV7-9
TGTGCCAGCAGCTTTAGGGGCATGGGTGAAGCTTTCTTT
CASSFRGMGEAFF
>-|TRBJ2-1|-|TRBV14
TGTGCCAGCAGCCAAGCTGGTCGGCACAATGAGCAGTTCTTC
CASSQAGRHNEQFF
>TRBD1|TRBJ2-4|-|TRBV6-1
TGTGCCAGCAGTGAATCGTGGACAGGCCTAGCCAAAAACATTCAGTACTTC
CASSESWTGLAKNIQYF
>TRBD1|TRBJ2-7|-|TRBV28
TGTGCCAGCAGCCCGGACAGGGGGCAAGAGCAGTACTTC
CASSPDRGQEQYF
>-|TRBJ2-6|-|TRBV3-1/TRBV3-2
TGTGCCAGCAGCCCAGGGAGAGGGGCCAACGTCCTGACTTTC
CASSPGRGANVLTF